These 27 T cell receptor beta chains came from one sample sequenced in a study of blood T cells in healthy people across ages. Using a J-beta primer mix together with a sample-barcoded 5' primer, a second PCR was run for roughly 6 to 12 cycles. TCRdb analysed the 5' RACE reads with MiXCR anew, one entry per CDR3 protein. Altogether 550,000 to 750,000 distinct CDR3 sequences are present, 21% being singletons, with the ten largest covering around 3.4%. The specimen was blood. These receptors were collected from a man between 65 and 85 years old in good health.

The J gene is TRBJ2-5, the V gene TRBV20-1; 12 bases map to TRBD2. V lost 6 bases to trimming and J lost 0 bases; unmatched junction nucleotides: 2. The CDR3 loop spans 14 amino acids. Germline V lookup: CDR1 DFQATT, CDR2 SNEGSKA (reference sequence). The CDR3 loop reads CSARLAGDQETQYF. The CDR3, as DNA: TGCAGTGCACGACTAGCGGGAGACCAAGAGACCCAGTACTTC.

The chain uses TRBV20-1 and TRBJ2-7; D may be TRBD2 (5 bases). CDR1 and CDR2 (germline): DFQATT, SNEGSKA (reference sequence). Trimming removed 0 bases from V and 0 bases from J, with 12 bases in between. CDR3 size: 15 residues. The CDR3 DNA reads TGCAGTGCTAGAGATTGGAACGGGATCTCCTACGAGCAGTACTTC. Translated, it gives CSARDWNGISYEQYF.

The CDR3 DNA reads as TGTGCCAGCAGCTTTATAGCGGGAGGCTACAATGAGCAGTTCTTC. It encodes CASSFIAGGYNEQFF. The chain has TRBV5-6 and TRBJ2-1; the match to TRBD2 covers 10 bases. The CDR3 has 15 amino acids. V shed 2 bases and J 3 bases; nucleotides not matched to a gene: 2. Germline-derived CDR1 and CDR2 are SGHDT and YYEEEE. Variable domain in full (rest from reference TRBV5-6 and TRBJ2-1): DAGVTQSPTHLIKTRGQQVTLRCSPKSGHDTVSWYQQALGQGPQFIFQYYEEEERQRGNFPDRFSGHQFPNYSSELNVNALLLGDSALYLCASSFIAGGYNEQFFGPGTRLTVL.

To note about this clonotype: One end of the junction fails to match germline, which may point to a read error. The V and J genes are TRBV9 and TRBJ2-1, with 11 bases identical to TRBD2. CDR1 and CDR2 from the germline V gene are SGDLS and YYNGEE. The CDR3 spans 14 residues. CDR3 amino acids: CASSGRAPSNLQFF. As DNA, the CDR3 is TGTGCCAGTAGCGGGAGGGCCCCCTCCAATCTTCAGTTCTTC.

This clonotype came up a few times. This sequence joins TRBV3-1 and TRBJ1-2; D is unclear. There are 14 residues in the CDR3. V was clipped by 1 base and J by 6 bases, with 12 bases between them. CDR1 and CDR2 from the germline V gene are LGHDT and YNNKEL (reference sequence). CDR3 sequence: CASSQVAERDGYTF. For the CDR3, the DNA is TGTGCCAGCAGCCAAGTTGCAGAGAGAGATGGCTACACCTTC.

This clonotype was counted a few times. The CDR3 spells CASSTGGDFHEQYF. Here the CDR3 DNA reads TGCGCCAGCAGCACGGGAGGGGACTTCCACGAGCAGTACTTC. V gene TRBV5-1 combines with J gene TRBJ2-7, with 8 bases that match TRBD2. CDR1 and CDR2 from the germline V gene are SGHRS and YFSETQ. The CDR3 sequence is 14 residues long. J gave up 5 bases and V 4 bases, and 8 bases lay outside the gene matches.

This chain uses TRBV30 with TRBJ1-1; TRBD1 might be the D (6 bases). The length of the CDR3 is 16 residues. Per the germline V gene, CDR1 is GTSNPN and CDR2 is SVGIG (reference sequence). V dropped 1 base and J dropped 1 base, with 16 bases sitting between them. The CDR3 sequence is CAWSDPGQLANTEAFF. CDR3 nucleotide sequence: TGTGCCTGGAGTGACCCTGGACAGCTTGCGAACACTGAAGCTTTCTTT.

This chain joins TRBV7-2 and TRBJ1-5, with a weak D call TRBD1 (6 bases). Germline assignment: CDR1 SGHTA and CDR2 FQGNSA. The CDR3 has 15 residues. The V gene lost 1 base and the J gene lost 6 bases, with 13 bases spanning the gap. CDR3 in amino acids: CASSLGGAGAQPQHF. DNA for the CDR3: TGTGCCAGCAGCTTAGGGGGGGCAGGGGCTCAGCCCCAGCATTTT.

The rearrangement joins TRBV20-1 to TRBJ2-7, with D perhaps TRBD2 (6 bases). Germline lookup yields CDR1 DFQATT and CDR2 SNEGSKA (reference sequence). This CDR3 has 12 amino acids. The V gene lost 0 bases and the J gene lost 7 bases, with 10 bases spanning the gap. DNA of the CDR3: TGCAGTGCTAGAGATGGCCGGGGGGAGCAGTACTTC. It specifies CSARDGRGEQYF.

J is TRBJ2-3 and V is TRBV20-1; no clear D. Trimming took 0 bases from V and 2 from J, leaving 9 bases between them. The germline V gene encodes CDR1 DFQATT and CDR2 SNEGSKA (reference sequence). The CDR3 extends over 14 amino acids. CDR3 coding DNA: TGCAGTGCTAGAGATTCTGGGGTCACAGATACGCAGTATTTT. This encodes CSARDSGVTDTQYF.

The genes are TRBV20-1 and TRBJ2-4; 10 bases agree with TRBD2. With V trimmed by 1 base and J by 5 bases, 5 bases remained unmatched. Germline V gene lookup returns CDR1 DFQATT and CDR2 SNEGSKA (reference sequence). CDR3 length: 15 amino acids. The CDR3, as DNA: TGCAGTGCTAGAGGGATAGCGGGAGGCGAAAACATTCAGTACTTC. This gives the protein CSARGIAGGENIQYF.

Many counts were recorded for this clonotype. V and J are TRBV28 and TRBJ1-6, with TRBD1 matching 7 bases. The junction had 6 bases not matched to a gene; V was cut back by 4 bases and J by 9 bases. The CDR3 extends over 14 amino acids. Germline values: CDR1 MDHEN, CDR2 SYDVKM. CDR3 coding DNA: TGTGCCAGCAGTTCGACAGGGAGAGGTTCACCCCTCCACTTT. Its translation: CASSSTGRGSPLHF.

This CDR3 is CASSPEPGTFYEQYF. The CDR3 DNA reads as TGTGCCAGCAGCCCAGAACCCGGGACTTTCTACGAGCAGTACTTC. The chain combines TRBV7-2 with TRBJ2-7; maybe TRBD2 (6 bases). This CDR3 spans 15 amino acids. The germline V gene encodes CDR1 SGHTA and CDR2 FQGNSA. Trimming cost V 5 bases and J 3 bases, with 17 bases left between them.

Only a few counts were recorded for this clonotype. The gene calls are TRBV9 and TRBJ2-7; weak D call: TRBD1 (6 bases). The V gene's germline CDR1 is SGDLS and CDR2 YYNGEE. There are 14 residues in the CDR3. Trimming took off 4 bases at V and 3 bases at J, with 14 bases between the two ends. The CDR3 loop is CASSSRDNHYEQYF. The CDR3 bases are TGTGCCAGCAGCAGCCGGGACAACCACTACGAGCAGTACTTC.

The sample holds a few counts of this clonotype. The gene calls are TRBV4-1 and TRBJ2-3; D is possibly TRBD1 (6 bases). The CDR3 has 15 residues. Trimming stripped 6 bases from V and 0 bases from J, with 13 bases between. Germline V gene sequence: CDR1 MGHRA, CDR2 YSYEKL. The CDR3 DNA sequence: TGCGCCAGCAGGGATATGGGGGCTAGCACAGATACGCAGTATTTT. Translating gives CASRDMGASTDTQYF.

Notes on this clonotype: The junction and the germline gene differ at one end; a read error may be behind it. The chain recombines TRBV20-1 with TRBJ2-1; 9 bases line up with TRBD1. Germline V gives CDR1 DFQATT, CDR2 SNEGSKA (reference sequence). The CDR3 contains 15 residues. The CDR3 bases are TGCAGTGCTAGGGAACAGGGGGCTCGGGACAATGAGCAGCTCTTC. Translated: CSAREQGARDNEQLF.

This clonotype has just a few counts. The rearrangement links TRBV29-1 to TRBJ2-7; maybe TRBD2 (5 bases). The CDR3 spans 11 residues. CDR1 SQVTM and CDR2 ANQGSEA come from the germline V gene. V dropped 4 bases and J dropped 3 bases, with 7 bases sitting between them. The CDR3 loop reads CSVGGYYEQYF. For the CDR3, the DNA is TGCAGCGTTGGAGGGTACTACGAGCAGTACTTC.

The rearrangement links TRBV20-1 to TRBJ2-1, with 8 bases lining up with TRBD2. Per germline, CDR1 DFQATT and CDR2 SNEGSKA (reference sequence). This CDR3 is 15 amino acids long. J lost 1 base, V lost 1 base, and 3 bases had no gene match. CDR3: CSARVPGGSYNEQFF. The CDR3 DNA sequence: TGCAGTGCTAGAGTTCCGGGAGGGTCCTACAATGAGCAGTTCTTC.

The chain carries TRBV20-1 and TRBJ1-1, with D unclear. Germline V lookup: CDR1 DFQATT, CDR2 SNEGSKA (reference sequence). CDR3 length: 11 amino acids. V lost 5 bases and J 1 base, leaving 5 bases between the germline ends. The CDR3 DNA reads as TGCAGTGCTCCAGAGAACACTGAAGCTTTCTTT. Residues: CSAPENTEAFF.

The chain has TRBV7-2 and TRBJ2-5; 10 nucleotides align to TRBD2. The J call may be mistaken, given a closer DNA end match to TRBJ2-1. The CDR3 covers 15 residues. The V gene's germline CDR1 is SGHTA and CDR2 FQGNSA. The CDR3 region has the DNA TGTGCCAGCAGCCGCGGACTAGCGGAGTACAATGAGCAGTTCTTC. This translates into CASSRGLAEYNEQFF.

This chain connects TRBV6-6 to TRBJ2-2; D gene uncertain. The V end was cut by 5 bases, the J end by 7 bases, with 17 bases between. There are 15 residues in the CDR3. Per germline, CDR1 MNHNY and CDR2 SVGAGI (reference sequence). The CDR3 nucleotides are TGTGCCAGCAGTGAGAGGTGGGCCCTAGGCGGGGAGCTGTTTTTT. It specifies CASSERWALGGELFF.

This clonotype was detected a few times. CDR3 in amino acids: CASSKGNGLAENTGELFF. The CDR3 coding sequence is TGTGCCAGCAGCAAAGGGAATGGACTAGCGGAGAACACCGGGGAGCTGTTTTTT. V is TRBV21-1 and J is TRBJ2-2; the tabulated D call, TRBD2, remains unverified against the DNA. TRBV21-1 is a known pseudogene. The CDR3 length is 18 residues.

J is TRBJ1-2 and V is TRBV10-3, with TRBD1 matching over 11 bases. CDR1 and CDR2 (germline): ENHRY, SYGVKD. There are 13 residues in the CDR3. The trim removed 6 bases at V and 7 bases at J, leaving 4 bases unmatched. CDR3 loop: CAISGDRGSGYTF. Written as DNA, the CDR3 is TGTGCCATCAGCGGGGACAGGGGGTCTGGCTACACCTTC.

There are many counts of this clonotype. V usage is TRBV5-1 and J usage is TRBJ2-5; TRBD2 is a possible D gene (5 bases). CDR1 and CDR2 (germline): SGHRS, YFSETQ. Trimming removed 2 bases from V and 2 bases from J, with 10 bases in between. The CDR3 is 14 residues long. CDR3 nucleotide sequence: TGCGCCAGCAGCTTTCAGGAGGCACAAGAGACCCAGTACTTC. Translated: CASSFQEAQETQYF.

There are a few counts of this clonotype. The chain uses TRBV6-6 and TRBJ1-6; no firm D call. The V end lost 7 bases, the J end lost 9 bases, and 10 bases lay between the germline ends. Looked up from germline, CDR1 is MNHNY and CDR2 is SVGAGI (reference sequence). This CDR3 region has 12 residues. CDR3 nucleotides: TGTGCCAGCACCATGTCGGGTTCACCCCTCCACTTT. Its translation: CASTMSGSPLHF.

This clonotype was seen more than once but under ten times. The CDR3, as DNA: TGTGCCAGCAGCCAAGGGAACAGGGGGCAAGAGACCCAGTACTTC. It yields the protein CASSQGNRGQETQYF. This sequence joins TRBV3-1 and TRBJ2-5, with 8 bases matching TRBD1. CDR3 size: 15 residues. V gave up 1 base and J gave up 2 bases; unmatched junction bases: 3. Germline V gene data show CDR1 as LGHDT and CDR2 as YNNKEL (reference sequence).

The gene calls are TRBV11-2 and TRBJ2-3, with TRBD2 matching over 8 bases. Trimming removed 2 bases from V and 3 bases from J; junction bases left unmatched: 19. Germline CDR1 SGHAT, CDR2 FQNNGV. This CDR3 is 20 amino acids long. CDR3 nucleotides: TGTGCCAGCAGCTTAAGTTCCGGGACTAGGGCCCTGCTAGGTACAGATACGCAGTATTTT. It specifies CASSLSSGTRALLGTDTQYF. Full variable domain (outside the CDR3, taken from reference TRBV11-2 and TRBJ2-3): EAGVAQSPRYKIIEKRQSVAFWCNPISGHATLYWYQQILGQGPKLLIQFQNNGVVDDSQLPKDRFSAERLKGVDSTLKIQPAKLEDSAVYLCASSLSSGTRALLGTDTQYFGPGTRLTVL.